Each of the 16 T cell receptor beta chains below was sequenced from the same sample in a study of shared clonotypes between healthy human individuals. Assay used: immunoSEQ multiplex PCR; TCRdb lists only in-frame clones, some missing. The data show over 850,000 clones, around 78% seen once. The specimen was memory CD4+ T cells from PBMCs. Subset defined: CD45RA-negative fraction. The receptors stem from a man between 18 and 29 years old in good health. Some clones in this sample may be carry-over from other donors' samples.

The chain combines TRBV7-2 with TRBJ2-4; D is undetermined. Germline CDR1 reads SGHTA; CDR2 reads FQGNSA. Trimming pared 4 bases from V and 4 bases from J, leaving 11 bases between. The CDR3 covers 14 residues. The DNA of the CDR3 is TGTGCCAGCAGCTACGGAGTTTATAAAAACATTCAGTACTTC. Its protein is CASSYGVYKNIQYF.

The chain links TRBV5-1 to TRBJ2-5, with 9 bases lining up with TRBD1. This CDR3 spans 15 amino acids. V lost 0 bases and J lost 0; bases outside the gene matches: 0. Germline lookup yields CDR1 SGHRS and CDR2 YFSETQ. The chain's CDR3 is CASSLGTGDQETQYF. The CDR3 bases are TGCGCCAGCAGCTTGGGGACAGGGGACCAAGAGACCCAGTACTTC.

The rearrangement uses TRBV11-2 and TRBJ2-2, with unresolved D. The length of the CDR3 is 15 residues. V was clipped by 5 bases and J by 1 base, with 11 bases between them. Germline CDR1 is SGHAT and CDR2 is FQNNGV. CDR3 in amino acids: CASSASGLNTGELFF. CDR3 DNA sequence: TGTGCCAGCAGCGCTTCCGGGTTGAACACCGGGGAGCTGTTTTTT.

The chain joins TRBV7-2 to TRBJ1-5; D uncertain. V lost 2 bases to trimming and J lost 3 bases, with 8 bases between them. The CDR3 totals 14 residues. Germline assignment: CDR1 SGHTA and CDR2 FQGNSA. The CDR3 region is CASSLFTNNQPQHF. The CDR3 DNA reads as TGTGCCAGCAGCTTATTCACCAACAATCAGCCCCAGCATTTT.

The rearrangement joins TRBV5-1 to TRBJ1-4, with D possibly TRBD1 on 6 matching bases. Germline V gene data show CDR1 as SGHRS and CDR2 as YFSETQ. V was pared by 0 bases and J by 8 bases, with 17 bases between. The CDR3 length is 16 residues. CDR3 amino acids: CASSLALAGVGEKLFF. CDR3 nucleotide sequence: TGCGCCAGCAGCTTGGCCTTGGCAGGGGTTGGAGAAAAACTGTTTTTT.

This clone came up many times. The rearrangement joins TRBV5-1 to TRBJ2-2; 8 nucleotides match TRBD1. Germline CDR1 SGHRS, CDR2 YFSETQ. The CDR3 is 14 residues long. The V gene end was trimmed by 4 bases and the J gene end by 7 bases; junction bases not matched to a gene: 6. The CDR3 nucleotides read TGCGCCAGCAGCCCAGGGGGCCCGGGCGGGGAGCTGTTTTTT. It is translated as CASSPGGPGGELFF.

The chain has TRBV28 and TRBJ2-4; no firm D call. This CDR3 comprises 16 residues. CDR1 MDHEN and CDR2 SYDVKM come from the germline V gene. V lost 6 bases, J lost 1 base, and 16 bases lay in between. This chain's CDR3 is CASSPILVDAKNIQYF. Written as DNA, the CDR3 is TGTGCCAGCAGCCCTATACTGGTTGACGCCAAAAACATTCAGTACTTC.

The V call is TRBV28, the J call TRBJ1-4; 9 bases are shared with TRBD1. This CDR3 region has 14 residues. Unmatched junction bases numbered 6, after V lost 6 bases and J lost 7 bases. The germline gives CDR1 MDHEN, CDR2 SYDVKM. Here the CDR3 reads CASRRGQGTEKLFF. As DNA, the CDR3 is TGTGCCAGCAGACGGGGACAGGGAACTGAAAAACTGTTTTTT. Full variable domain (rest looked up from reference TRBV28 and TRBJ1-4): DVKVTQSSRYLVKRTGEKVFLECVQDMDHENMFWYRQDPGLGLRLIYFSYDVKMKEKGDIPEGYSVSREKKERFSLILESASTNQTSMYLCASRRGQGTEKLFFGSGTQLSVL.

The J gene is TRBJ2-7, the V gene TRBV5-1; 9 bases align to TRBD1. V lost 4 bases and J lost 5; bases outside the gene matches: 4. This CDR3 contains 13 residues. Per germline, CDR1 SGHRS and CDR2 YFSETQ. CDR3 DNA sequence: TGCGCCAGCAGCGGGAGACAGGGGGACGAGCAGTACTTC. Translation: CASSGRQGDEQYF. Full variable domain (missing parts from reference TRBV5-1 and TRBJ2-7): KAGVTQTPRYLIKTRGQQVTLSCSPISGHRSVSWYQQTPGQGLQFLFEYFSETQRNKGNFPGRFSGRQFSNSRSEMNVSTLELGDSALYLCASSGRQGDEQYFGPGTRLTVT.

There are a few counts of this clone. The V and J genes are TRBV13 and TRBJ1-2, with D hard to call. Germline assignment: CDR1 PRHDT and CDR2 FYEKMQ (reference sequence). The V gene lost 7 bases and the J gene lost 5 bases, with 14 bases spanning the gap. The CDR3 runs 13 residues. The CDR3 is CASTNPSGYGYTF. The CDR3 coding sequence is TGTGCCAGCACCAATCCATCCGGTTATGGCTACACCTTC.

This rearrangement joins TRBV5-4 to TRBJ2-1, with 10 bases fitting TRBD2. V lost 3 bases and J lost 2; bases outside the gene matches: 5. Germline V gives CDR1 SGHNT, CDR2 YYREEE (reference sequence). CDR3 size: 16 residues. CDR3 sequence reads: CASSSPTSGAYNEQFF. CDR3 bases: TGTGCCAGCAGCTCCCCTACTAGCGGGGCCTACAATGAGCAGTTCTTC.

This chain connects TRBV5-6 to TRBJ2-3, with TRBD2 matching 7 bases. The length of the CDR3 is 15 residues. V shed 0 bases, J shed 6 bases, and the junction held 7 bases outside the gene matches. Germline values: CDR1 SGHDT, CDR2 YYEEEE. The CDR3 DNA follows: TGTGCCAGCAGCTTGGTGTCGGGAGGCGGGGATACGCAGTATTTT. This translates into CASSLVSGGGDTQYF.

The gene calls are TRBV7-8 and TRBJ1-3, with D possibly matching TRBD1 (5 bases). V lost 4 bases and J lost 4, with 17 bases in between. CDR1 and CDR2 (germline): SGHVS, FQNEAQ. The CDR3 has 16 residues. In DNA, the CDR3 is TGTGCCAGCAGCTCCCGGGCGGGGGGATCCGGAAACACCATATATTTT. Protein: CASSSRAGGSGNTIYF.

The rearrangement uses TRBV5-1 and TRBJ2-3, with 9 positions matching TRBD2. The CDR3 totals 16 residues. In germline, CDR1 is SGHRS, CDR2 YFSETQ. Trimming cost V 4 bases and J 0 bases; bases outside gene matches: 6. In nucleotides, the CDR3 is TGCGCCAGCAGCCCACCTCTAGCGGGGAGCACAGATACGCAGTATTTT. Amino acids: CASSPPLAGSTDTQYF.

The chain uses TRBV2 and TRBJ1-1; 7 bases agree with TRBD1. The CDR3 extends over 18 amino acids. Trimming took 6 bases from V and 1 from J; bases not matched to a gene: 17. CDR1 and CDR2 (germline): SNHLY, FYNNEI. This CDR3 is CASRASGRGRVGNTEAFF. CDR3 nucleotides: TGTGCCAGCAGGGCCTCAGGGAGGGGGCGCGTGGGGAACACTGAAGCTTTCTTT.

The chain couples TRBV5-1 to TRBJ2-7; D tentatively fits TRBD1 or TRBD2 (5 bases each). The germline V gene encodes CDR1 SGHRS and CDR2 YFSETQ. CDR3 size: 14 residues. V shed 0 bases and J shed 3 bases, with 10 bases lying between them. The CDR3 region has the DNA TGCGCCAGCAGCTTGGAAGAGGGGAGCTACGAGCAGTACTTC. Residues: CASSLEEGSYEQYF. The whole variable domain, filled in from reference TRBV5-1 and TRBJ2-7, reads KAGVTQTPRYLIKTRGQQVTLSCSPISGHRSVSWYQQTPGQGLQFLFEYFSETQRNKGNFPGRFSGRQFSNSRSEMNVSTLELGDSALYLCASSLEEGSYEQYFGPGTRLTVT.